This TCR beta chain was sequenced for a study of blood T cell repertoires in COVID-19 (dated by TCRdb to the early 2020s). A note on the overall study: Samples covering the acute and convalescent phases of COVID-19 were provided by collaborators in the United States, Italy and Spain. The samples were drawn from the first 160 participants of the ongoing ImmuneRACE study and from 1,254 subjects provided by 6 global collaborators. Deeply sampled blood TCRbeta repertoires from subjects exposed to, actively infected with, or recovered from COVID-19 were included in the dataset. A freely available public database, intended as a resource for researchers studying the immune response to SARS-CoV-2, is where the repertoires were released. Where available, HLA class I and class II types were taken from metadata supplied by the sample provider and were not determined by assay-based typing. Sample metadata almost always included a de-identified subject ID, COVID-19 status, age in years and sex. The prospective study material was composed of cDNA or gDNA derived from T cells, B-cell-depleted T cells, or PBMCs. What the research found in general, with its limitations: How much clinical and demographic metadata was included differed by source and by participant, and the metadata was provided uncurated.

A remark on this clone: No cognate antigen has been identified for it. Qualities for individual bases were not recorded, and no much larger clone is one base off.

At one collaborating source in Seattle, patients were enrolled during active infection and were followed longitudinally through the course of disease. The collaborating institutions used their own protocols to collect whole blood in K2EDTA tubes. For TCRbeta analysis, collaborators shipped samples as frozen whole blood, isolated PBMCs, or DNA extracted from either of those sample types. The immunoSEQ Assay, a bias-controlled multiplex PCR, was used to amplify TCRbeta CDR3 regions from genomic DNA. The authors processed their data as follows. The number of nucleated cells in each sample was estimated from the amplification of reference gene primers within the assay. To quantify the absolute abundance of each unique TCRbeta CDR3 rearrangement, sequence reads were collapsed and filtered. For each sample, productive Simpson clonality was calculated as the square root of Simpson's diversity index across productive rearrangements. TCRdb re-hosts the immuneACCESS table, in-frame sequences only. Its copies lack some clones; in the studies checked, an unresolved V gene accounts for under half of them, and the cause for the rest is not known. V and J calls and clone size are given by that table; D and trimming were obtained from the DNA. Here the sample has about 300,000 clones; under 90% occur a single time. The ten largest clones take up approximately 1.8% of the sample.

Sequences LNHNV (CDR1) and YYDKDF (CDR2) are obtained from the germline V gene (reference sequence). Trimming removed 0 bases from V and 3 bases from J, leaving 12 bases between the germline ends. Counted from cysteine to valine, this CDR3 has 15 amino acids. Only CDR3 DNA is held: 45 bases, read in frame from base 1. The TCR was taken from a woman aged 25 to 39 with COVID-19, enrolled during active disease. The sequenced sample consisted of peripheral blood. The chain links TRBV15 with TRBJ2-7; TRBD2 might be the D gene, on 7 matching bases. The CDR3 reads CATSRDRGGLYEQYV. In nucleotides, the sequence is TGTGCCACCAGCAGAGATAGGGGGGGACTCTACGAGCAGTACGTC.